The clone carrying this T cell receptor beta chain has a count of ten or more. Its antigen remains unknown. V lost 2 bases and J lost 1, with 5 bases in between. The CDR3 is 13 amino acids. The data were obtained in a study of response to subunit inactivated influenza vaccine. Each CDR3 protein is one row after TCRdb ran MiXCR on the RT-PCR reads. The table has hundreds of thousands of distinct CDR3 sequences, approximately 12% seen once. Study results and limitations: A suggestion made by the authors is that each seasonal influenza vaccination recruits few new T cells.

Sequencing was performed on PBMCs from blood, taken on the day of vaccination. The sequence was obtained from a man in his fifties or sixties who received an inactivated influenza vaccine. This chain uses TRBV12-3 or TRBV12-4 with TRBJ1-1; D ambiguous. The CDR3 sequence is CASSLRENTEAFF. Here the CDR3 DNA reads TGTGCCAGCAGTTTACGGGAGAACACTGAAGCTTTCTTT.